A single sample is the source of the 3 T cell receptor beta chains below, sequenced in a study of blood T cell repertoires in COVID-19. Clones were sequenced by immunoSEQ multiplex PCR, and TCRdb holds only the in-frame ones, with some missing. The table shows around 24,000 clones, with around 90% occurring only once. The material sequenced was peripheral blood. Source of these receptors: a woman in her sixties with active COVID-19.

A few counts support this clone. The V gene is TRBV2, the J gene TRBJ1-5; D gene ambiguous. V was trimmed by 8 bases and J by 7 bases, leaving 18 bases between them. Germline lookup yields CDR1 SNHLY and CDR2 FYNNEI. The CDR3 totals 14 residues. CDR3 bases: TGTGCCAGCTCCCCCATATTCCCCGGGCAGCCCCAGCATTTT. Its translation is CASSPIFPGQPQHF.

The V call is TRBV6-6, the J call TRBJ2-7; 12 bases are a match to TRBD2. From germline, CDR1 is MNHNY and CDR2 SVGAGI (reference sequence). This CDR3 region has 16 residues. After removal of 0 bases from V and 0 bases from J, the junction contained 0 bases not matched to a gene. This CDR3 is CASSYSTSGSSYEQYF. CDR3 nucleotides: TGTGCCAGCAGTTACTCGACTAGCGGGAGCTCCTACGAGCAGTACTTC.

This rearrangement joins TRBV11-2 to TRBJ1-1; 9 nucleotides agree with TRBD1. V was pared by 5 bases and J by 1 base, with 14 bases of the junction left unmatched. The CDR3 consists of 18 residues. Germline V gene sequence: CDR1 SGHAT, CDR2 FQNNGV. CDR3 residues: CASSQSPGTGRGNTEAFF. The CDR3 nucleotides are TGTGCCAGCAGCCAGTCTCCGGGGACAGGGCGAGGGAACACTGAAGCTTTCTTT.